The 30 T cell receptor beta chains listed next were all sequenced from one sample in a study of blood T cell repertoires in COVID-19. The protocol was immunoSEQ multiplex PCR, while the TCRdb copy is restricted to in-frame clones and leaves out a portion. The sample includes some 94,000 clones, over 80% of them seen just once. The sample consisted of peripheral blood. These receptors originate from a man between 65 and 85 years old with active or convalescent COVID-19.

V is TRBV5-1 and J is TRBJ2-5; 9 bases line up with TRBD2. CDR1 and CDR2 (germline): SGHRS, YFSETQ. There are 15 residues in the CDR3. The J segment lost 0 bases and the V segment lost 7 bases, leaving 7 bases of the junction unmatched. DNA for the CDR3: TGCGCCAGCCGATCTAGCGGGGCTTACCAAGAGACCCAGTACTTC. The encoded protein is CASRSSGAYQETQYF.

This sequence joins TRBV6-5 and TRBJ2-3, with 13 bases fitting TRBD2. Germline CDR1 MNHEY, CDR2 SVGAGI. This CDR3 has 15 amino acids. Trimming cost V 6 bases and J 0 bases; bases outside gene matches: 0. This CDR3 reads CASRLAGGSTDTQYF. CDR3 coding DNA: TGTGCCAGCAGACTAGCGGGGGGGAGCACAGATACGCAGTATTTT.

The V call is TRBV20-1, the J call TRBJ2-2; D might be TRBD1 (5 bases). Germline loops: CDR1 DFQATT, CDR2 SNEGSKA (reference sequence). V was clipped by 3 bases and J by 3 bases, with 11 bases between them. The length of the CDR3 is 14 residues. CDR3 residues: CSASGSGYTGELFF. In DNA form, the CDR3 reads TGCAGTGCTAGTGGCTCAGGGTACACCGGGGAGCTGTTTTTT.

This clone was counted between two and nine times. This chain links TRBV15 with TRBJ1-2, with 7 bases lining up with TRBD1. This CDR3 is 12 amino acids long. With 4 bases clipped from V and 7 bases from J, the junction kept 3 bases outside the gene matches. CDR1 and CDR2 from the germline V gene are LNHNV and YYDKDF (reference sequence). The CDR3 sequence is CATSTRTGGYTF. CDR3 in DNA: TGTGCCACCAGCACACGGACAGGTGGCTACACCTTC.

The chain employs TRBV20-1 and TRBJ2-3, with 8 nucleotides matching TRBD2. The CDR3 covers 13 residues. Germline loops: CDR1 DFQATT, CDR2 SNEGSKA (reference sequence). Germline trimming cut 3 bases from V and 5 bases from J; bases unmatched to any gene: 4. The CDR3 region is CSASLREGDTQYF. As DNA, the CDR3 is TGCAGTGCTAGTCTCCGGGAGGGAGATACGCAGTATTTT.

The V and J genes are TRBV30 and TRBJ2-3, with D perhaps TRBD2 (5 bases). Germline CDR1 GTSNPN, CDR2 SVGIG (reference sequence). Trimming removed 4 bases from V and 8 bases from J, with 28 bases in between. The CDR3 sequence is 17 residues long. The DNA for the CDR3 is TGTGCCTGGAACCCTAATCGAGAACTCCCGGCACGGGGTACGCAGTATTTT. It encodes CAWNPNRELPARGTQYF. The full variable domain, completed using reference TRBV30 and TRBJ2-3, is SQTIHQWPATLVQPVGSPLSLECTVEGTSNPNLYWYRQAAGRGLQLLFYSVGIGQISSEVPQNLSASRPQDRQFILSSKKLLLSDSGFYLCAWNPNRELPARGTQYFGPGTRLTVL.

DNA for the CDR3: TGTGCCAGCAGCGCCCGGACAGGAGAGAACACTGAAGCTTTCTTT. Its protein product is CASSARTGENTEAFF. This chain links TRBV9 with TRBJ1-1, with 7 positions matching TRBD1. The CDR3 runs to 15 residues. With 3 bases clipped from V and 1 base from J, the junction kept 6 bases outside the gene matches. Germline assignment: CDR1 SGDLS and CDR2 YYNGEE.

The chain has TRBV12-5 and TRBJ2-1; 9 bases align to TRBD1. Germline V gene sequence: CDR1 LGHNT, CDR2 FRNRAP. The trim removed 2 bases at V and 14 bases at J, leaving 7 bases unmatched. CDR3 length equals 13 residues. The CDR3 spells CASGLTPGQGKFF. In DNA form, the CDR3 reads TGTGCTAGTGGTTTGACCCCGGGACAGGGAAAGTTCTTC. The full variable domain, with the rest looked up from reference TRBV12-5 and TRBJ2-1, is DARVTQTPRHKVTEMGQEVTMRCQPILGHNTVFWYRQTMMQGLELLAYFRNRAPLDDSGMPKDRFSAEMPDATLATLKIQPSEPRDSAVYFCASGLTPGQGKFFGPGTRLTVL.

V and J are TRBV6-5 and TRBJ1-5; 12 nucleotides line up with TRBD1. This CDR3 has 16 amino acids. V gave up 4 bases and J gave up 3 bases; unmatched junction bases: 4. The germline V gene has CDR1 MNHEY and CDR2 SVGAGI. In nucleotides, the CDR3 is TGTGCCAGCAGTTCGGGACAGGGGGCCCACAATCAGCCCCAGCATTTT. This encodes CASSSGQGAHNQPQHF.

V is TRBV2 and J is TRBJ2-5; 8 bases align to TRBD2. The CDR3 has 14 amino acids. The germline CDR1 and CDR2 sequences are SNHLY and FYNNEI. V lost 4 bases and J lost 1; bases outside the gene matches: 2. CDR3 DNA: TGTGCCAGCAGTGCAGCGGGGGCCCAAGAGACCCAGTACTTC. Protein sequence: CASSAAGAQETQYF.

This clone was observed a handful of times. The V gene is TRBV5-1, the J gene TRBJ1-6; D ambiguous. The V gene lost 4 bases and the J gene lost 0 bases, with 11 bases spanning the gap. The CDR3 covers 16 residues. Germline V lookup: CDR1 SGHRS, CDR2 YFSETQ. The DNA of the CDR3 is TGCGCCAGCAGCCCGGGGTCGGGCTCCTATAATTCACCCCTCCACTTT. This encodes CASSPGSGSYNSPLHF.

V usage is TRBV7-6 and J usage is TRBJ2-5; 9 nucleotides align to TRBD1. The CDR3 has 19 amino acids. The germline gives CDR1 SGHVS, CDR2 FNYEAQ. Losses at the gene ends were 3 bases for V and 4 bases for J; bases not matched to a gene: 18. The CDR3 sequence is CASSFSGSTGGFRGETQYF. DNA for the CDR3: TGTGCCAGCAGCTTTTCAGGGTCTACAGGGGGCTTTAGGGGAGAGACCCAGTACTTC. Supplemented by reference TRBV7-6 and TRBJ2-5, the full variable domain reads GAGVSQSPRYKVTKRGQDVALRCDPISGHVSLYWYRQALGQGPEFLTYFNYEAQQDKSGLPNDRFSAERPEGSISTLTIQRTEQRDSAMYRCASSFSGSTGGFRGETQYFGPGTRLLVL.

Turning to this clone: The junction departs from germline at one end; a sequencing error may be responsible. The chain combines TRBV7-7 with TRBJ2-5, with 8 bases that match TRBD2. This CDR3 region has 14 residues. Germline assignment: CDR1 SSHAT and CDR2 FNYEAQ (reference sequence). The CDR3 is CASSPGGLGETQYF. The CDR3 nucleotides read TGTGCTAGCAGCCCGGGGGGGCTGGGAGAGACCCAGTACTTC.

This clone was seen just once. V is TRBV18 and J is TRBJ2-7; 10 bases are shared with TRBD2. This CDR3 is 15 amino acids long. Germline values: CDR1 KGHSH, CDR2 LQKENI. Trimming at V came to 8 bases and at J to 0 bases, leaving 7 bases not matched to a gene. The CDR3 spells CASRLSGGSSYEQYF. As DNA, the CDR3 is TGTGCCAGCAGACTTAGCGGGGGGAGCTCCTACGAGCAGTACTTC.

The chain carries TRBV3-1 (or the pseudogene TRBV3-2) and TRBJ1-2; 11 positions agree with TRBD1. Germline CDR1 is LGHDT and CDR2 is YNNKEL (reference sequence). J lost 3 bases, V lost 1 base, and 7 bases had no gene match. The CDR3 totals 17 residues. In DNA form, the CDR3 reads TGTGCCAGCAGCCAAGGGTTTTCGGACAGGGGGCACTATGGCTACACCTTC. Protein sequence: CASSQGFSDRGHYGYTF.

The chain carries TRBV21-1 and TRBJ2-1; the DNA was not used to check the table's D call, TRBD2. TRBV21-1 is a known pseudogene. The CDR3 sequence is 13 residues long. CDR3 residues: CASSKARGAQQFF. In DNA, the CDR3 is TGTGCCAGCAGCAAAGCGCGGGGGGCCCAGCAGTTCTTC.

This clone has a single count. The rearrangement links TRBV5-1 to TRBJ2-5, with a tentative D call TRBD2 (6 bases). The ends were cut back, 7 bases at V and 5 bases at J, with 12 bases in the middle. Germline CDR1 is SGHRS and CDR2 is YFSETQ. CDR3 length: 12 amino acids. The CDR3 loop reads CASGAGPETQYF. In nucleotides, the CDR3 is TGCGCCAGCGGAGCGGGCCCGGAGACCCAGTACTTC.

CDR3 nucleotides: TGTGCCAGCAGCCTACAGGGGAACCAAGAGACCCAGTACTTC. Translating it yields CASSLQGNQETQYF. This chain uses TRBV7-2 with TRBJ2-5, with 7 nucleotides matching TRBD1. CDR1 and CDR2 from the germline V gene are SGHTA and FQGNSA. V gave up 5 bases and J gave up 0 bases; unmatched junction bases: 3. CDR3 length: 14 amino acids.

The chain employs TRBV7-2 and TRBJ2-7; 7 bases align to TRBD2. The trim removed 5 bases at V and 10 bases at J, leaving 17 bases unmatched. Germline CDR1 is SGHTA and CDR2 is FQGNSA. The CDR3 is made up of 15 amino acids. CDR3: CASSPLRAGRGDQYF. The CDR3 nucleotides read TGTGCCAGCAGCCCGTTGCGAGCGGGGAGAGGCGATCAGTACTTC.

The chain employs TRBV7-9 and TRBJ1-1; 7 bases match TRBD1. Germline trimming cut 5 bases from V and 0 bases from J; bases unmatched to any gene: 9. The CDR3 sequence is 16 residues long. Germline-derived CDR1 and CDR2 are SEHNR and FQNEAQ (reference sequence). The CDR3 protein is CASSPRRQGLNTEAFF. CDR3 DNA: TGTGCCAGCAGCCCCCGAAGACAGGGTTTGAACACTGAAGCTTTCTTT.

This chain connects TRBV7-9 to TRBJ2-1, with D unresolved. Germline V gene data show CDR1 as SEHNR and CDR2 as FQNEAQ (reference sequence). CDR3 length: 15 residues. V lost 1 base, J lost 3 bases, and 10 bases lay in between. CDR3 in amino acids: CASSLVELGYNEQFF. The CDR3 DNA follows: TGTGCCAGCAGCTTAGTAGAGCTTGGCTACAATGAGCAGTTCTTC.

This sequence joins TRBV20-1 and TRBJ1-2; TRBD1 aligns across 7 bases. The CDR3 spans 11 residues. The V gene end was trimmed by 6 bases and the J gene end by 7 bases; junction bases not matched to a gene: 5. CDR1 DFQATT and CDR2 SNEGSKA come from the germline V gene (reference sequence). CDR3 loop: CSAPGGSGYTF. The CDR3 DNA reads TGCAGTGCCCCAGGGGGGAGTGGCTACACCTTC.

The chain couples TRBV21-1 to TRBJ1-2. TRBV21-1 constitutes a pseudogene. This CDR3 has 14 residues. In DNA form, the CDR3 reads TGTGCCAGCAGCAAAGCGCGGGGGCCGCGAGGCTACACCTTC. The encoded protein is CASSKARGPRGYTF.

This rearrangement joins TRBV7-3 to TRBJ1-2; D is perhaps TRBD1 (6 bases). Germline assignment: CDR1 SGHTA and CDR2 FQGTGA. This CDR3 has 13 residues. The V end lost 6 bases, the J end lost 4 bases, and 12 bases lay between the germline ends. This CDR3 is CASRPGVGYGYTF. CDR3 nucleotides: TGTGCCAGCAGACCAGGGGTGGGCTATGGCTACACCTTC.

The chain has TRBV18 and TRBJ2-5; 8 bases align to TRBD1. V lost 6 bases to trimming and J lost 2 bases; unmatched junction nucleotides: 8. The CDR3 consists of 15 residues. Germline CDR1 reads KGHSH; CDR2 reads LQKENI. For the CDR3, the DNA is TGTGCCAGCTCCCCTCGCAGGGGGCCTCAAGAGACCCAGTACTTC. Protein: CASSPRRGPQETQYF.

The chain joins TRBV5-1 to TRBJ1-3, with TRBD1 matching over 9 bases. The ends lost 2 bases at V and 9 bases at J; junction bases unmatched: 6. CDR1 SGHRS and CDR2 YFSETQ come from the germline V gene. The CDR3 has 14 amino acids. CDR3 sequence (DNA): TGCGCCAGCAGCTTATCGGGACAGGGCGGCACCATATATTTT. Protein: CASSLSGQGGTIYF.

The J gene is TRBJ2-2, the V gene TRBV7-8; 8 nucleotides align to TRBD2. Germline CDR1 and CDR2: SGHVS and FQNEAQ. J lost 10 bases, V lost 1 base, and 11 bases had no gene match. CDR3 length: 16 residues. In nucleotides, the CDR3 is TGTGCCAGCAGCTTAGGGGGTTGGCGGGGGGCGGAGGAGCTGTTTTTT. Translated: CASSLGGWRGAEELFF. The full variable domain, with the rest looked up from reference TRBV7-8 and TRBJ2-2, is GAGVSQSPRYKVAKRGQDVALRCDPISGHVSLFWYQQALGQGPEFLTYFQNEAQLDKSGLPSDRFFAERPEGSVSTLKIQRTQQEDSAVYLCASSLGGWRGAEELFFGEGSRLTVL.

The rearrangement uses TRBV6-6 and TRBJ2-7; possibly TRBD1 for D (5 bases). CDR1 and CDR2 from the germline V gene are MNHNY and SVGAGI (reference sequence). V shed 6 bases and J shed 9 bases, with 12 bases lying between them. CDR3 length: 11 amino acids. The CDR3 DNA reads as TGTGCCAGCAGCCAAGGGGTAGTGCAGTACTTC. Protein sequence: CASSQGVVQYF.

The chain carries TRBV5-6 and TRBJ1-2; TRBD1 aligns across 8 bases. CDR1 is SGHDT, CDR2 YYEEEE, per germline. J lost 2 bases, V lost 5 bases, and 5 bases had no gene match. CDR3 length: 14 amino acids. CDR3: CASRLTGENYGYTF. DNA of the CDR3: TGTGCCAGCAGGTTGACAGGGGAAAACTATGGCTACACCTTC.

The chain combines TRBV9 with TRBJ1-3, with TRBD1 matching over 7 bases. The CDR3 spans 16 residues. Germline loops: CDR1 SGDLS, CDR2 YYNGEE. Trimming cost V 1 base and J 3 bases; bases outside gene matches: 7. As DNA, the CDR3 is TGTGCCAGCAGCGTAAGAGGGACAGCAAATGGAAACACCATATATTTT. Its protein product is CASSVRGTANGNTIYF.